The 11 T cell receptor beta chains reported below all come from one sample, sequenced in a study of early T cells in non-severe SARS-CoV-2 infection. In TCRdb, the 5' RACE reads were re-called with MiXCR into one record per CDR3 protein. The data hold more than 20,000 distinct CDR3 sequences, with roughly 4.1% observed a single time. Sequenced sample: whole blood. These receptors all stem from an adult who was a healthcare worker with PCR-confirmed SARS-CoV-2 infection or an uninfected control (not recorded which).

The chain uses TRBV25-1 and TRBJ2-3; 8 bases align to TRBD1. There are 16 residues in the CDR3. V shed 5 bases and J 2 bases; nucleotides not matched to a gene: 9. The germline gives CDR1 MGHDK, CDR2 SYGVNS. The DNA for the CDR3 is TGTGCCAGCAGTAATACAGGGGGGATCAACACAGATACGCAGTATTTT. This encodes CASSNTGGINTDTQYF. Looking up the rest from reference TRBV25-1 and TRBJ2-3 gives the full variable domain: EADIYQTPRYLVIGTGKKITLECSQTMGHDKMYWYQQDPGMELHLIHYSYGVNSTEKGDLSSESTVSRIRTEHFPLTLESARPSHTSQYLCASSNTGGINTDTQYFGPGTRLTVL.

This clonotype was recorded at least ten times. The J gene is TRBJ2-1, the V gene TRBV5-1; TRBD1 matches 11 bases. The J segment lost 2 bases and the V segment lost 2 bases, leaving 3 bases of the junction unmatched. This CDR3 is built from 16 residues. Germline V gene data show CDR1 as SGHRS and CDR2 as YFSETQ. The CDR3 loop reads CASSLGQGAAYNEQFF. Here the CDR3 DNA reads TGCGCCAGCAGCTTAGGACAGGGGGCTGCCTACAATGAGCAGTTCTTC. Combining the CDR3 with reference TRBV5-1 and TRBJ2-1 gives the whole variable domain KAGVTQTPRYLIKTRGQQVTLSCSPISGHRSVSWYQQTPGQGLQFLFEYFSETQRNKGNFPGRFSGRQFSNSRSEMNVSTLELGDSALYLCASSLGQGAAYNEQFFGPGTRLTVL.

This clonotype occurred a few times. The V call is TRBV6-4, the J call TRBJ2-1; 7 nucleotides line up with TRBD1. Germline loops: CDR1 MRHNA, CDR2 SNTAGT. V lost 2 bases, J lost 4 bases, and 17 bases stayed unmatched. CDR3 length equals 19 residues. CDR3 in DNA: TGTGCCAGCAGTGACAAAAGGCTTTCAGGGACAGATGTATACAATGAGCAGTTCTTC. It codes for CASSDKRLSGTDVYNEQFF.

This clonotype was detected ten times or more. DNA of the CDR3: TGTGCCAGCAGCCAACCACCCGAGACAGGGAGCACCGGGGAGCTGTTTTTT. Its protein is CASSQPPETGSTGELFF. The chain couples TRBV11-3 to TRBJ2-2; 7 nucleotides agree with TRBD1. With 5 bases clipped from V and 4 bases from J, the junction kept 13 bases outside the gene matches. Germline lookup yields CDR1 SGHNT and CDR2 YENEEA. CDR3 length: 17 amino acids.

Ten or more counts support this clonotype. V is TRBV28 and J is TRBJ1-2; D is undetermined. With 3 bases removed from V and 8 bases from J, the gap between germline ends came to 7 bases. The CDR3 is made up of 11 amino acids. The germline V gene has CDR1 MDHEN and CDR2 SYDVKM. The CDR3 bases are TGTGCCAGCAGTTTGTCCTTCGGCTACACCTTC. It codes for CASSLSFGYTF.

This clonotype was seen at least ten times. The gene calls are TRBV3-1 and TRBJ1-3; the D is unclear. CDR3 length: 14 amino acids. Trimming removed 4 bases from V and 0 bases from J, with 7 bases in between. Germline loops: CDR1 LGHDT, CDR2 YNNKEL (reference sequence). CDR3 loop: CASSLRSSGNTIYF. The CDR3 DNA is TGTGCCAGCAGCCTCAGAAGCTCTGGAAACACCATATATTTT.

There are many counts of this clonotype. V usage is TRBV29-1 and J usage is TRBJ2-5; the D is unclear. Per the germline V gene, CDR1 is SQVTM and CDR2 is ANQGSEA. V dropped 4 bases and J dropped 4 bases, with 10 bases sitting between them. The CDR3 runs 12 residues. The CDR3 loop reads CSVGGIGETQYF. CDR3 coding DNA: TGCAGCGTTGGGGGAATCGGAGAGACCCAGTACTTC.

This clonotype was counted a few times. The rearrangement uses TRBV7-9 and TRBJ1-5, with D uncertain. The CDR3 runs to 14 residues. The V end was cut by 5 bases, the J end by 3 bases, with 11 bases between. Germline values: CDR1 SEHNR, CDR2 FQNEAQ (reference sequence). As DNA, the CDR3 is TGTGCCAGCAGCGCTGACGGATTCAATCAGCCCCAGCATTTT. Encoded protein: CASSADGFNQPQHF.

This clonotype was seen many times. This sequence joins TRBV6-6 and TRBJ1-5; TRBD1 is a possible D gene (5 bases). Trimming cost V 5 bases and J 6 bases, with 14 bases left between them. Per germline, CDR1 MNHNY and CDR2 SVGAGI (reference sequence). This CDR3 is 14 amino acids long. CDR3 protein: CASSNGGRPQPQHF. The CDR3, as DNA: TGTGCCAGCAGTAACGGGGGAAGGCCTCAGCCCCAGCATTTT.

This clonotype was detected ten times or more. V is TRBV7-9 and J is TRBJ2-2, with a tentative D call TRBD1 (5 bases). This CDR3 has 13 residues. V was pared by 8 bases and J by 7 bases, with 14 bases between. From germline, CDR1 is SEHNR and CDR2 FQNEAQ (reference sequence). The CDR3 region has the DNA TGTGCCAGCGGCAGCACAGGCCACGGGGAGCTGTTTTTT. Amino acids: CASGSTGHGELFF.

The table lists this clonotype with many counts. This rearrangement joins TRBV12-3 or TRBV12-4 to TRBJ2-3; 9 bases map to TRBD2. The CDR3 extends over 16 amino acids. V was pared by 1 base and J by 2 bases, with 4 bases of the junction left unmatched. In DNA, the CDR3 is TGTGCCAGCAGTTTAGGTCTAGCGGGGATCACAGATACGCAGTATTTT. As protein: CASSLGLAGITDTQYF.